The 22 T cell receptor beta chains below were found in one sample sequenced in a study of tumor-infiltrating lymphocytes in primary liver carcinoma. Unsorted bulk tissue of roughly 20-34 mg yielded co-extracted RNA and DNA. cDNA specific to TCR beta was made from around 530 ng of total RNA, with a constant-region primer employed for priming. Three nested multiplex PCR rounds of slightly modified ARM-PCR generated TCR beta libraries. PCR rounds one and two used TRBV1-TRBV30 forward primers with a C-beta reverse primer for roughly 10 cycles each. MiXCR, run by TCRdb on the multiplex PCR reads, gives a single entry per CDR3 protein. The sample contains about 100,000 distinct CDR3 sequences, under 70% of which appear only once. The specimen sequenced was liver tumor tissue from sampling region 2. Subset reported: tumor region T2, inferior pole. These receptors originate from a woman aged 60-75 years with primary liver carcinoma and hepatitis B virus infection.

On this clonotype: One base away lies a much larger clone, so this may be a sequencing read error. J is TRBJ1-2 and V is TRBV14, with TRBD1 matching over 9 bases. Trimming cost V 4 bases and J 9 bases; bases outside gene matches: 6. This CDR3 region has 13 residues. Germline lookup yields CDR1 SGHDN and CDR2 FVKESK. The CDR3 DNA is TGTGCCAGCAGCCCGGGGGACAGGGCTAGCTACACCTTC. Amino acid sequence: CASSPGDRASYTF.

V and J are TRBV28 and TRBJ2-5; no reliable D call. This CDR3 is 15 amino acids long. Germline lookup yields CDR1 MDHEN and CDR2 SYDVKM. V lost 2 bases and J 4 bases, leaving 14 bases between the germline ends. In DNA form, the CDR3 reads TGTGCCAGCAGTTTAGGCGAGAGTGGAATAGAGACCCAGTACTTC. Protein: CASSLGESGIETQYF. Looking up the rest from reference TRBV28 and TRBJ2-5 gives the full variable domain: DVKVTQSSRYLVKRTGEKVFLECVQDMDHENMFWYRQDPGLGLRLIYFSYDVKMKEKGDIPEGYSVSREKKERFSLILESASTNQTSMYLCASSLGESGIETQYFGPGTRLLVL.

The V gene is TRBV5-1, the J gene TRBJ2-7; weak D call: TRBD2 (5 bases). CDR1 is SGHRS, CDR2 YFSETQ, per germline. This CDR3 contains 19 residues. The V gene lost 7 bases and the J gene lost 0 bases, with 29 bases spanning the gap. The chain's CDR3 is CASVPKSGLLVSSSYEQYF. The CDR3, as DNA: TGCGCCAGCGTTCCAAAGTCCGGCCTACTAGTCTCCTCCTCCTACGAGCAGTACTTC. The full variable domain, in which reference TRBV5-1 and TRBJ2-7 provide the parts outside the CDR3, is KAGVTQTPRYLIKTRGQQVTLSCSPISGHRSVSWYQQTPGQGLQFLFEYFSETQRNKGNFPGRFSGRQFSNSRSEMNVSTLELGDSALYLCASVPKSGLLVSSSYEQYFGPGTRLTVT.

The count of this clonotype is one. A read error may produce the germline difference seen at one junction end. This chain connects TRBV4-1 to TRBJ1-2, with 7 bases matching TRBD1. The CDR3 covers 13 residues. Germline CDR1 and CDR2: MGHRA and YSYEKL. The DNA of the CDR3 is TGCGCCAACAGCCCGACAGGGAACTATGGATACACCTTC. Amino acids: CANSPTGNYGYTF.

In the case of this clonotype: With a much larger clone just one base away, this may be a read error. The chain uses TRBV7-8 and TRBJ1-1; D unresolved. The CDR3 has 16 residues. From germline, CDR1 is SGHVS and CDR2 FQNEAQ. The CDR3 DNA is TGTGCCAGCAGCTTTTTGGGAGGGAACCTGAACGCTGAAGCTTTCTTT. As protein: CASSFLGGNLNAEAFF.

Comments on this clonotype: A junction end diverges from the germline sequence, so it may reflect a read error. The genes are TRBV12-3 or TRBV12-4 and TRBJ2-7; D unclear. This CDR3 spans 14 amino acids. Written as DNA, the CDR3 is TGTGACAGCACCGGCGACTCCGGCTCCTACGAGCAGTACTTC. Translated, it gives CDSTGDSGSYEQYF.

On this clonotype itself: It is likely a read error, because the conserved phenylalanine at the end of the CDR3 is missing. The chain joins TRBV12-5 to TRBJ2-5; 7 positions match TRBD1. Germline V lookup: CDR1 LGHNT, CDR2 FRNRAP. The length of the CDR3 is 17 residues. The CDR3 loop is CVSRLETGKVGQETQYS. The CDR3 bases are TGTGTTAGTCGTTTGGAGACAGGGAAGGTGGGACAAGAGACCCAGTACTCC.

Points on this clonotype: The junction departs from the called germline gene at one end, perhaps through a read error. The CDR3 sequence is CASRQGLKASTDTQYF. The CDR3 region has the DNA TGCGCCAGCAGGCAGGGGCTAAAAGCCTCCACAGATACGCAGTATTTT. The chain employs TRBV4-2 and TRBJ2-3; D is possibly TRBD1 (6 bases). CDR3 length: 16 amino acids. CDR1 LGHNA and CDR2 YNFKEQ come from the germline V gene.

This clonotype was seen only a few times. A much bigger clone sits one base away, suggesting this may be a read error. The chain has TRBV4-1 and TRBJ1-6; D remains unclear. Germline V gives CDR1 MGHRA, CDR2 YSYEKL. The CDR3 runs 18 residues. The CDR3 here is CASSQDTGSGSYNPPLHF. The CDR3 DNA reads as TGCGCCAGCAGCCAAGATACCGGGTCGGGCTCCTATAATCCACCCCTCCACTTT.

Turning to this clonotype: Germline and junction disagree at one end, which may indicate a read error. The rearrangement links TRBV11-3 to TRBJ2-1; D possibly corresponds to TRBD2 (7 bases). The CDR3 extends over 17 amino acids. Looked up from germline, CDR1 is SGHNT and CDR2 is YENEEA. CDR3 in amino acids: CASGSRGARTMDNEQFF. For the CDR3, the DNA is TGTGCCAGCGGCTCCCGGGGGGCGCGGACCATGGACAATGAACAGTTCTTC.

This clonotype was picked up many times. The chain is built from TRBV5-1 and TRBJ2-7; D tentatively fits TRBD1 or TRBD2 (5 bases each). The V and J ends lost 4 bases and 0 bases respectively, with 14 bases between them. The CDR3 covers 15 residues. Germline V gene sequence: CDR1 SGHRS, CDR2 YFSETQ. The CDR3 region is CASSPGTMSSYEQYF. CDR3 DNA sequence: TGCGCCAGCAGCCCCGGGACGATGAGCTCCTACGAGCAGTACTTC.

Sample share makes this clonotype large. The chain couples TRBV11-1 to TRBJ2-1; D gene uncertain. Trimming shortened V by 3 bases and J by 7 bases, and 10 bases separated the two germline ends. The CDR3 runs 13 residues. Germline loops: CDR1 SGHAT, CDR2 FQDESV (reference sequence). Here the CDR3 reads CASSFGTDNEQFF. The CDR3 coding sequence is TGTGCCAGCAGCTTCGGCACGGATAATGAGCAGTTCTTC.

This clonotype has a count of ten or more. The genes are TRBV5-6 and TRBJ1-4; no firm D call. Trimming took off 4 bases at V and 0 bases at J, with 16 bases between the two ends. Germline values: CDR1 SGHDT, CDR2 YYEEEE. The CDR3 spans 17 residues. In nucleotides, the CDR3 is TGTGCCAGCAGCCCTATGTTCCGGGGATCAACTAATGAAAAACTGTTTTTT. It codes for CASSPMFRGSTNEKLFF.

On this clonotype itself: Just one base apart from a much larger clone, this may be a read error. V usage is TRBV29-1 and J usage is TRBJ2-7, with 10 bases identical to TRBD2. CDR3 length: 15 amino acids. V was pared by 7 bases and J by 7 bases, with 16 bases of the junction left unmatched. Germline CDR1 is SQVTM and CDR2 is ANQGSEA. The CDR3 here is CSAAKLAGSRKEQYF. CDR3 in DNA: TGCAGCGCCGCAAAACTAGCGGGAAGTAGGAAAGAGCAGTACTTC.

Details on this clonotype: Its ends do not fully match the called genes, so a read error is possible. The V call is TRBV11-3, the J call TRBJ2-3; D perhaps matches TRBD1 (5 bases). The CDR3 spans 14 residues. Germline assignment: CDR1 SGHNT and CDR2 YENEEA. CDR3 nucleotide sequence: TGTGCCAACAGCTTAACACATGGGGCAGATATGCAGTATTTT. Translation gives CANSLTHGADMQYF.

Remarks on this clonotype: This likely comes from a read error, as the CDR3 has no conserved phenylalanine or tryptophan at its end. The V and J genes are TRBV5-1 and TRBJ2-7; 7 bases fit TRBD1. There are 15 residues in the CDR3. V shed 7 bases, J shed 0 bases, and the junction held 10 bases outside the gene matches. Germline V lookup: CDR1 SGHRS, CDR2 YFSETQ. DNA for the CDR3: TGCGCCAGCTCCCGTGGAGGACAGGACTCCTACGAGCAGTACTTA. Its protein product is CASSRGGQDSYEQYL.

As for this clonotype: A much larger clone lies a single base off, so this may be a read error. The chain carries TRBV30 and TRBJ1-6; D perhaps matches TRBD1 (6 bases). Trimming removed 2 bases at V and 10 bases at J, with 12 bases between. The CDR3 consists of 13 residues. Germline CDR1 GTSNPN, CDR2 SVGIG (reference sequence). The CDR3 nucleotides are TGTGCCTGGAGTATCGCCCAGGGGTCACCCCTCCACTTT. It specifies CAWSIAQGSPLHF.

A word on this clonotype: This may come from a read error, since a much larger clone is one base off. The rearrangement uses TRBV5-6 and TRBJ1-2; perhaps TRBD1 as D (5 bases). The CDR3 has 13 amino acids. Germline CDR1 reads SGHDT; CDR2 reads YYEEEE. CDR3 DNA sequence: TGTGCCAGCAGCACGGGACTGCACTATAGCTACACCTTC. It specifies CASSTGLHYSYTF.

Turning to this clonotype: Its ends do not fully match the called genes, so a read error is possible. CDR3 in DNA: TGCGTCAGCGGCTTGGTGGCAGGGGAAACCTACGAGCAGTACTTC. It codes for CVSGLVAGETYEQYF. The chain couples TRBV5-1 to TRBJ2-7; a weak D match, TRBD1 (6 bases). CDR3 length equals 15 residues. Germline CDR1 SGHRS, CDR2 YFSETQ. Full variable domain (outside the CDR3, taken from reference TRBV5-1 and TRBJ2-7): KAGVTQTPRYLIKTRGQQVTLSCSPISGHRSVSWYQQTPGQGLQFLFEYFSETQRNKGNFPGRFSGRQFSNSRSEMNVSTLELGDSALYLCVSGLVAGETYEQYFGPGTRLTVT.

Turning to this clonotype: The junction differs from germline at one of its ends, possibly a read error. CDR3 DNA: TGTGCCGGCAGCTTAGACAGGACTGGGAAGCTGTTTTTT. Its protein product is CAGSLDRTGKLFF. The rearrangement links TRBV11-2 to TRBJ2-2, with D perhaps matching TRBD1 (6 bases). This CDR3 is 13 amino acids long. Germline V gene sequence: CDR1 SGHAT, CDR2 FQNNGV. Together with reference TRBV11-2 and TRBJ2-2, the CDR3 gives the full variable domain: EAGVAQSPRYKIIEKRQSVAFWCNPISGHATLYWYQQILGQGPKLLIQFQNNGVVDDSQLPKDRFSAERLKGVDSTLKIQPAKLEDSAVYLCAGSLDRTGKLFFGEGSRLTVL.

Note on this clonotype: The CDR3 ends on some other residue instead of the conserved phenylalanine or tryptophan, so this is likely a read error. The chain has TRBV30 and TRBJ1-5, with 8 bases fitting TRBD1. The CDR3 consists of 13 residues. CDR1 is GTSNPN and CDR2 is SVGIG in the germline V gene (reference sequence). The CDR3 DNA is TGTGTCTGGAGTCGACAGGGGAGTCAGCCCCAGCATTAT. Its translation is CVWSRQGSQPQHY.

Comment on this clonotype: The junction departs from germline at one end; a sequencing error may be responsible. J is TRBJ1-1 and V is TRBV11-2; D remains unclear. Germline V lookup: CDR1 SGHAT, CDR2 FQNNGV. The CDR3 has 14 amino acids. The CDR3 coding sequence is TGTGCCAGCAGGTTCAGTTTTACGAACACTGGAGCTTTCTTT. Translating gives CASRFSFTNTGAFF.